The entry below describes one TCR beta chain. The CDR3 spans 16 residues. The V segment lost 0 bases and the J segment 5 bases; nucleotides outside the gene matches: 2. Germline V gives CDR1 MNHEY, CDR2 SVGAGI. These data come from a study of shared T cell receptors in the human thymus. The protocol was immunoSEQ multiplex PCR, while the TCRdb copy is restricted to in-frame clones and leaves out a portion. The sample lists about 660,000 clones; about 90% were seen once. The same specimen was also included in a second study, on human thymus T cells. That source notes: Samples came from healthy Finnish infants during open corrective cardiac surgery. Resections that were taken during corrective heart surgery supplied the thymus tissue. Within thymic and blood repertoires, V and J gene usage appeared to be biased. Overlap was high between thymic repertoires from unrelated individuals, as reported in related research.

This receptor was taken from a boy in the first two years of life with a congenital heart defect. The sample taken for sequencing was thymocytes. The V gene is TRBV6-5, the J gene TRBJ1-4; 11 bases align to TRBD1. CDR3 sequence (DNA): TGTGCCAGCAGTTACTCACGGACAGGGGGCAATGAAAAACTGTTTTTT. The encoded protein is CASSYSRTGGNEKLFF.